Listed below are T cell receptor beta chains from one sample, sequenced in a study of CXCR3-negative and CXCR3-positive naive CD8 T cells. TCRdb reprocessed the 5' RACE reads; each CDR3 protein has one entry and no DNA is given. The listing records 140,000 to 150,000 distinct CDR3 sequences. Sequenced sample: naive CXCR3+ CD8+ T cells from blood. These receptors came from a human donor in good health. Some clones in this sample may be carry-over from other donors' samples. Both conserved end residues are part of each CDR3.

TRBJ1-1,TRBV29-1,CSVEEGGQGEAFF
TRBJ2-3,TRBV12-3/TRBV12-4,CASSFGGSADTQYF
TRBJ1-2,TRBV20-1,CSARDGVFGQDYGYTF
TRBJ1-2,TRBV20-1,CSARDQQGLHNYGYTF
TRBJ2-1,TRBV11-1,CASSSDPGLVHNEQFF
TRBJ2-7,TRBV6-5,CASMAGGLAGTWYF
TRBJ2-7,TRBV28,CASSPGLAGGEQYF
TRBJ2-7,TRBV28,CASSSGSGYEQYF
TRBJ2-7,TRBV28,CASSPLNPYEQYF
TRBJ2-5,TRBV13,CASSLWIRTGETQYF
TRBJ2-7,TRBV6-5,CASSYSKLAGYEQYF
TRBJ2-7,TRBV27,CASSLSNPRAYEQYF
TRBJ2-7,TRBV28,CASSLAQGGLPRVGQYF
TRBJ2-1,TRBV29-1,CSVGGTVNYNEQFF
TRBJ1-1,TRBV2,CAAYLNTEAFF
TRBJ2-1,TRBV29-1,CSGGTGNNEQFF
TRBJ2-3,TRBV4-1,CASSRFRDSDTQYF
TRBJ2-3,TRBV27,CASSEGQGAWKTTDTQYF
TRBJ1-1,TRBV20-1,CSALYRDRASTEAFF
TRBJ2-3,TRBV19,CASSIWGATDTQYF
TRBJ2-5,TRBV29-1,CSARQEGTQYF
TRBJ2-3,TRBV4-3,CASSQDPLAGAATDTQYF
TRBJ1-1,TRBV2,CASTTPGQGSEAFF
TRBJ2-5,TRBV12-3/TRBV12-4,CASSSRDLETQYF
TRBJ1-1,TRBV12-5,CASGFLTGSPDTEAFF
TRBJ2-7,TRBV29-1,CSVEYQHMGHEQYF
TRBJ1-2,TRBV7-2,CASSLLAGGSWYGYTF
TRBJ2-7,TRBV28,CASSGGGRFNEQYF
TRBJ2-7,TRBV28,CASTDTGGSYEQYF
TRBJ1-1,TRBV5-1,CASSLWGTNTEAFF
TRBJ2-3,TRBV3-1,CASSQRQGTDTQYF
TRBJ2-7,TRBV4-2,CASSQEGSGGSYEQYF
TRBJ1-2,TRBV12-3/TRBV12-4,CASSSLSGTLVGYTF
TRBJ2-7,TRBV12-3/TRBV12-4,CASSLLSGAPYEQYF
TRBJ2-1,TRBV23-1,CANSPPRGSTMGQFF
TRBJ2-1,TRBV5-1,CASMQVGGGSYNEQFF
TRBJ2-1,TRBV6-2/TRBV6-3,CATTPRETGNEQFF
TRBJ1-1,TRBV6-5,CASVQGDTEAFF
TRBJ1-1,TRBV7-3,CASSLLEATEAFF
TRBJ2-1,TRBV20-1,CSAREYSGTSNEQFF
TRBJ2-5,TRBV20-1,CSASAESREGLWETQYF
TRBJ2-3,TRBV2,CATDRVGDTDTQYF
TRBJ2-1,TRBV5-1,CASSFLSGGYNEQFF
TRBJ2-5,TRBV6-6,CASSTAQGLAGPKETQYF